This passage covers 6 T cell receptor beta chains from one sample sequenced in a study of blood T cell repertoires in COVID-19. Method: immunoSEQ multiplex PCR; TCRdb's copy keeps in-frame clones and lacks some. This table holds some 89,000 clones, more than 65% found once. The specimen was peripheral blood. The source is a man in his 60s with acute or convalescent COVID-19.

The J gene is TRBJ1-2, the V gene TRBV11-2, with TRBD1 as a possible D gene (6 bases). The CDR3 contains 17 residues. CDR1 is SGHAT and CDR2 is FQNNGV in the germline V gene. Between the trimmed V and J ends, which lost 1 base and 5 bases, there was a span of 20 bases. This CDR3 is CASSLGTSGHSMYGYTF. As DNA, the CDR3 is TGTGCCAGCAGCTTAGGAACTTCGGGACACTCGATGTATGGCTACACCTTC.

The chain is built from TRBV10-1 and TRBJ2-7, with 9 bases that match TRBD1. With 6 bases clipped from V and 2 bases from J, the junction kept 5 bases outside the gene matches. The V gene's germline CDR1 is WNHNN and CDR2 SYGVQD (reference sequence). The CDR3 is 14 amino acids. For the CDR3, the DNA is TGCGCCAGCAGGAGGGGACAGGGCCCCTACGAGCAGTACTTC. Encoded protein: CASRRGQGPYEQYF.

This clone has just one count. The rearrangement uses TRBV28 and TRBJ1-2; tentative D call: TRBD1 (6 bases). This CDR3 has 12 residues. From germline, CDR1 is MDHEN and CDR2 SYDVKM. The V end was cut by 8 bases, the J end by 2 bases, with 9 bases between. The CDR3 coding sequence is TGTGCCAGCCAGGGACAAAACTATGGCTACACCTTC. Protein sequence: CASQGQNYGYTF.

V is TRBV18 and J is TRBJ1-2; maybe TRBD1 (6 bases). Deletions cut 5 bases from V and 7 bases from J, with 8 bases between. The CDR3 has 11 residues. In germline, CDR1 is KGHSH, CDR2 LQKENI. In nucleotides, the CDR3 is TGTGCCAGCTCAGGGGGCTCTGGCTACACCTTC. Translated, it gives CASSGGSGYTF.

The V call is TRBV5-8, the J call TRBJ1-3, with 7 bases identical to TRBD1. The CDR3 runs to 14 residues. Looked up from germline, CDR1 is SGHTS and CDR2 is YDEGEE. With V trimmed by 5 bases and J by 7 bases, 9 bases remained unmatched. CDR3 nucleotide sequence: TGTGCCAGCAGTAATGGACAGGCTCGGAACACCATATATTTT. Protein: CASSNGQARNTIYF.

The chain carries TRBV28 and TRBJ2-1; D is perhaps TRBD1 (5 bases). The germline V gene encodes CDR1 MDHEN and CDR2 SYDVKM. Trimming pared 5 bases from V and 3 bases from J, leaving 17 bases between. The CDR3 totals 16 residues. This CDR3 reads CASSPRRVWDYNEQFF. DNA of the CDR3: TGTGCCAGCAGTCCTCGCAGGGTTTGGGACTACAATGAGCAGTTCTTC.